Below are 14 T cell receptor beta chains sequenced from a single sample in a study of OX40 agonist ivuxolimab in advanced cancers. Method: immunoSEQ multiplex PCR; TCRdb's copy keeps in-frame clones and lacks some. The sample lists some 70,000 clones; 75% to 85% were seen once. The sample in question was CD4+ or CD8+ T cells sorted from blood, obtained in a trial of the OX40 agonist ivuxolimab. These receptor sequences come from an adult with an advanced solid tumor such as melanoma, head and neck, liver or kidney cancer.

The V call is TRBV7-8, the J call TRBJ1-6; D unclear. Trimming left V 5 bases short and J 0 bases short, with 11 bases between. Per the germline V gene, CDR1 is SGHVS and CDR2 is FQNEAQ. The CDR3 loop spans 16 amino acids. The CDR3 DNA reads TGTGCCAGCAGCCTACGACCGTCCTCCTATAATTCACCCCTCCACTTT. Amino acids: CASSLRPSSYNSPLHF.

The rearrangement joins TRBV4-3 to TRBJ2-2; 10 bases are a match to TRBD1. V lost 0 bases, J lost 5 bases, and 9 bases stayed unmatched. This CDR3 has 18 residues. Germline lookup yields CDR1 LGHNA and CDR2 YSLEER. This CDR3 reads CASSQDRQGAQVTGELFF. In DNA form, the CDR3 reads TGCGCCAGCAGCCAAGATAGACAGGGGGCGCAGGTAACCGGGGAGCTGTTTTTT.

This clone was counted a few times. Here the CDR3 DNA reads TGTGCCAGCAGCCAGGGACCGCTTAGTGGCTACACCTTC. Residues: CASSQGPLSGYTF. V and J are TRBV14 and TRBJ1-2; D may be TRBD1 (5 bases). The CDR3 is 13 residues long. Germline V gene data show CDR1 as SGHDN and CDR2 as FVKESK. V lost 3 bases, J lost 7 bases, and 12 bases lay in between.

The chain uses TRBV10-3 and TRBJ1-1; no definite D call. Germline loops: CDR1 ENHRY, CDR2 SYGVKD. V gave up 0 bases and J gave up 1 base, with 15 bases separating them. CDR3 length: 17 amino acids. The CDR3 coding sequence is TGTGCCATCAGTGAGTCGAAATCTTTTTCCGGGAACACTGAAGCTTTCTTT. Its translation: CAISESKSFSGNTEAFF.

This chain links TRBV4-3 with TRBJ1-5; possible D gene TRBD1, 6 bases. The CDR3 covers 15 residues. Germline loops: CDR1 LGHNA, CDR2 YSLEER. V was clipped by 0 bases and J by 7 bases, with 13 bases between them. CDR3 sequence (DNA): TGCGCCAGCAGCCAAGATTCAGGGGCACGGCAGCCCCAGCATTTT. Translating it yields CASSQDSGARQPQHF.

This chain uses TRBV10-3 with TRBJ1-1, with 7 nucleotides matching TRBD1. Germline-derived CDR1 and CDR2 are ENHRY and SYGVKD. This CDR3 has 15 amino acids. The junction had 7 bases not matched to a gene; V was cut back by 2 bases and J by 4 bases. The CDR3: CAISEIQGLGTEAFF. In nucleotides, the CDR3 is TGTGCCATCAGTGAGATACAGGGGCTGGGCACTGAAGCTTTCTTT.

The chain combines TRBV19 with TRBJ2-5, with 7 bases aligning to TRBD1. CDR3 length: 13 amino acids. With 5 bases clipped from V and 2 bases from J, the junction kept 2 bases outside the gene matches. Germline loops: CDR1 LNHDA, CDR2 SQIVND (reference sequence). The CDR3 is CASSLGQQETQYF. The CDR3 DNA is TGTGCCAGTAGTTTGGGACAGCAAGAGACCCAGTACTTC.

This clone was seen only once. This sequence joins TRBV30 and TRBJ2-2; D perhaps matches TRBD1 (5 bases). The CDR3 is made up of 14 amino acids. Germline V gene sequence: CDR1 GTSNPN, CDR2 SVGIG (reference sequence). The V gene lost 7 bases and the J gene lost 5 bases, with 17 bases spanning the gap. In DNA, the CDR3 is TGTGCCTTCTCCCAGGGAAGATTGACCGGGGAGCTGTTTTTT. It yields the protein CAFSQGRLTGELFF.

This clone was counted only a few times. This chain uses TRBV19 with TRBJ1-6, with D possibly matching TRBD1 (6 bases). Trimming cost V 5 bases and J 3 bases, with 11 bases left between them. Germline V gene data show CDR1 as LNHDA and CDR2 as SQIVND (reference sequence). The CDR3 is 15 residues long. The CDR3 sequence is CASSGAGVYNSPLHF. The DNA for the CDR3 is TGTGCCAGTAGTGGGGCAGGGGTCTATAATTCACCCCTCCACTTT.

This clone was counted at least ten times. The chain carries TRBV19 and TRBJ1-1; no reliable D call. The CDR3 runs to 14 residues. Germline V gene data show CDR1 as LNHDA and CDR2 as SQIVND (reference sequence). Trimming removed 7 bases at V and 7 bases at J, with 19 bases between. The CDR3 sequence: CASNGRISSIEAFF. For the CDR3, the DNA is TGTGCCAGTAATGGGCGAATTAGTAGCATTGAAGCTTTCTTT.

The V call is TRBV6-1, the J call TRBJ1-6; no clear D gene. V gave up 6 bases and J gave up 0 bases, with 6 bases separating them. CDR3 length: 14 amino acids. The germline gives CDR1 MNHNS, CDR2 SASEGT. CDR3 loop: CASSGRSYNSPLHF. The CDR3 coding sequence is TGTGCCAGCAGCGGACGCTCCTATAATTCACCCCTCCACTTT.

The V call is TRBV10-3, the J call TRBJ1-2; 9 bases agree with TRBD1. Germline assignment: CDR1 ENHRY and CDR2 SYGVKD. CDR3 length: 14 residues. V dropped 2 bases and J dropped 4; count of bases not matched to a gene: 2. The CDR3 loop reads CAISEGGQGYGYTF. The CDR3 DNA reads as TGTGCCATCAGTGAGGGGGGACAGGGCTATGGCTACACCTTC.

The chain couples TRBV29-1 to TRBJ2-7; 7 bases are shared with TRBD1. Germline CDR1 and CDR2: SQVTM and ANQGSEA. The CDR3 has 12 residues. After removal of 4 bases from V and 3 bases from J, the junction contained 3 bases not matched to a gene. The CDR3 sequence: CSVGQGVYEQYF. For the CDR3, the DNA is TGCAGCGTTGGACAGGGAGTCTACGAGCAGTACTTC.

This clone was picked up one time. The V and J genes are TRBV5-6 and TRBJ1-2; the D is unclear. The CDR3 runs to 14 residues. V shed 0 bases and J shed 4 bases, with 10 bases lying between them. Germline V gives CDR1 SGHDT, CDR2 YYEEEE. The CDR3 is CASSLAEAIYGYTF. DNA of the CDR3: TGTGCCAGCAGCTTGGCCGAGGCCATCTATGGCTACACCTTC.